The clone carrying this TCR beta chain was seen just once. This record belongs to a study of blood T cell repertoires in COVID-19. Overall study: There were acute and convalescent COVID-19 samples, and they came from the United States, Italy and Spain. In each case, the material was cDNA or gDNA derived from T cells, B-cell-depleted T cells, or PBMCs.

Methods used by the authors: Nucleated cell counts were estimated from reference gene primer amplification. The table came from immunoSEQ multiplex PCR; TCRdb's copy has only in-frame clones and leaves some out. The DNA gave D and trimming, while V, J and clone size come from that table. The data contain about 170,000 clones, roughly 85% of them singletons. The receptor comes from a woman of 80 years or more with active or convalescent COVID-19. The sample consisted of peripheral blood.

This chain's CDR3 is CASSLPQGQETQYF. For the CDR3, the DNA is TGCGCCAGCAGCCTACCACAGGGTCAAGAGACCCAGTACTTC. The chain recombines TRBV5-1 with TRBJ2-5; a weak D match, TRBD1 (6 bases). The V end was cut by 4 bases, the J end by 2 bases, with 12 bases between. There are 14 residues in the CDR3. Germline CDR1 SGHRS, CDR2 YFSETQ.